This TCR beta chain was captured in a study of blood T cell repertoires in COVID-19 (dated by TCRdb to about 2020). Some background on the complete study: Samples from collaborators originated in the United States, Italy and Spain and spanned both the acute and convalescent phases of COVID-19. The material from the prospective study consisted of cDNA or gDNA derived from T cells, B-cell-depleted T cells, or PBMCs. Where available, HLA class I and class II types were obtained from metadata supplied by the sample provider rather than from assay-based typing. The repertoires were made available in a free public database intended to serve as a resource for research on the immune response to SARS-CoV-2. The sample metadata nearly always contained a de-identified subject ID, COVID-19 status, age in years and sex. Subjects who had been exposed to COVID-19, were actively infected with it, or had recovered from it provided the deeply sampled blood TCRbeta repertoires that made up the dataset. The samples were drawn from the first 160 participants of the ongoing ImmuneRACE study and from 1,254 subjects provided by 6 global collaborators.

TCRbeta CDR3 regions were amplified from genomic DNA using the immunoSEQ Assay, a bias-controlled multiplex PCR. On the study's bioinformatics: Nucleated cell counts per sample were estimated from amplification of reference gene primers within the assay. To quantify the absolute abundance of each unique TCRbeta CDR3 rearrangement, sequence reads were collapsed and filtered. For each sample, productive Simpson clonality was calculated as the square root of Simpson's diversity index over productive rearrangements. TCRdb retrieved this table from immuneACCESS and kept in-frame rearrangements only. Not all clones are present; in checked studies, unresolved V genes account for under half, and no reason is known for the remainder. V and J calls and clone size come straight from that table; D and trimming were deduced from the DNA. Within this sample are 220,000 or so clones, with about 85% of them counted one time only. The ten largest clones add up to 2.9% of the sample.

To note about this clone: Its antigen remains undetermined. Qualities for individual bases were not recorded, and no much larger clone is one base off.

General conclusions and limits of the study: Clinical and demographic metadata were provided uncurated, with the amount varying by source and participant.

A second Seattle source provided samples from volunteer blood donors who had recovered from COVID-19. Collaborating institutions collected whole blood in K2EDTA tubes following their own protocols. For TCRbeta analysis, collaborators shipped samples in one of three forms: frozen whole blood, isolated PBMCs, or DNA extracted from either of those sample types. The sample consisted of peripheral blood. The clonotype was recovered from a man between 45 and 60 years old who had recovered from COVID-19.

The CDR3 loop reads CASSPSGSEWEQYF. The nucleotide sequence reads TGTGCCAGCAGCCCCAGCGGGAGTGAGTGGGAGCAGTACTTC. This sequence uses TRBV14 and TRBJ2-7; 8 middle bases align to TRBD2. Here V drops 4 bases and J drops 7 bases, and the junction holds 9 bases not matched to any gene. The CDR3 spans 14 residues, from the cysteine through the phenylalanine. The CDR3 DNA has 42 bases and is translated from base 1. The germline V gene sets CDR1 to SGHDN and CDR2 to FVKESK.